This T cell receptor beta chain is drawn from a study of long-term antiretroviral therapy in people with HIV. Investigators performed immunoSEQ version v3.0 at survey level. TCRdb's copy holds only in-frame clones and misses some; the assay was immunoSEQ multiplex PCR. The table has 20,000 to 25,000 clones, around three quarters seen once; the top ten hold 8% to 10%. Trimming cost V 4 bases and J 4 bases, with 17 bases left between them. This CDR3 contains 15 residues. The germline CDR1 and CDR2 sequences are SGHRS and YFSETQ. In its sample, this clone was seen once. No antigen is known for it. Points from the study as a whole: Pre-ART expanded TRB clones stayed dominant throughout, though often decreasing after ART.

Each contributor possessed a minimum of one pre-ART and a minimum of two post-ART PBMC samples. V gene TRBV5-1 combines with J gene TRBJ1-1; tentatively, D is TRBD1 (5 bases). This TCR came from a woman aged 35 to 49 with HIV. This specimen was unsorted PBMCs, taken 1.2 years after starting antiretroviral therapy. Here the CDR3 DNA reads TGCGCCAGCAGCCCAGGGAGGTCTTTCGGCACTGAAGCTTTCTTT. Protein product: CASSPGRSFGTEAFF.